This is a list of T cell receptor beta chains from one sample in a study of T cells in localized non-small cell lung cancer. The table came from immunoSEQ multiplex PCR; TCRdb's copy has only in-frame clones and leaves some out. The sample lists about 41,000 clones, about 86% seen once, with roughly 7% in the top ten. Sequencing used peripheral blood, obtained before any cancer treatment. The receptors derive from a woman aged 18-55 years with stage III lung adenocarcinoma. CDR3s include the opening cysteine and the closing phenylalanine or tryptophan.

j_call | v_call | cdr3_aa
TRBJ2-5 | TRBV14 | CASSYSPGLGETQYF
TRBJ2-7 | TRBV19 | CASSHRDSAGYEQYF
TRBJ2-1 | TRBV11-3 | CASSLDYPDNEQFF
TRBJ1-4 | TRBV30 | CAWSGWGENEKLFF
TRBJ2-7 | TRBV4-1 | CASSQDSLYEQYF
TRBJ1-2 | TRBV19 | CASSMAGPNYGYTF
TRBJ1-6 | TRBV15 | CATSRDSTPLHF
TRBJ2-2 | TRBV5-1 | CASSPNGQGNTGELFF
TRBJ1-2 | TRBV2 | CASTIDSPKGYTF
TRBJ1-5 | TRBV25-1 | CASSGFSGRGEREPQHF
TRBJ2-3 | TRBV6-1 | CASSGLAGGGDTQYF
TRBJ1-1 | TRBV6-5 | CASSYSKGGNTEAFF
TRBJ2-7 | TRBV27 | CASGGGNEQYF
TRBJ2-1 | TRBV6-1 | CASSDKGGRGVQFF
TRBJ1-6 | TRBV14 | CASSQVGSPLHF
TRBJ1-5 | TRBV11-2 | CASSQDINQPQHF
TRBJ2-1 | TRBV7-6 | CASSSLAGGSSYNEQFF
TRBJ2-5 | TRBV2 | CASRASGFRDPEETQYF
TRBJ1-2 | TRBV19 | CASSIDRSSVGGTF
TRBJ2-5 | TRBV5-4 | CASSSFLGETQYF
TRBJ2-4 | TRBV11-2 | CASSLVRGPKNIQYF
TRBJ1-6 | TRBV5-4 | CASSSGQERSPLHF
TRBJ1-4 | TRBV20-1 | CSAGHNEKLFF
TRBJ2-7 | TRBV7-6 | CASSLASGSEQYF
TRBJ1-3 | TRBV9 | CASSVDPGWGNTIYF
TRBJ2-1 | TRBV5-4 | CASSLDRRNEQFF
TRBJ1-1 | TRBV18 | CASSPPMQGILNTEAFF
TRBJ1-3 | TRBV7-2 | CASSSQGNTIYF
TRBJ1-6 | TRBV2 | CASNAGAANSPLHF
TRBJ2-5 | TRBV27 | CASSLAQGTGGWETQYF
TRBJ1-1 | TRBV7-8 | CASSSGTVNTEAFF
TRBJ2-1 | TRBV19 | CASGLAGGLDEQFF
TRBJ1-2 | TRBV5-6 | CASSFGFDGYTF
TRBJ1-2 | TRBV14 | CASSQDPRGYGYTF
TRBJ1-6 | TRBV5-4 | CASSLGTGTYNSPLHF
TRBJ2-5 | TRBV5-1 | CASSLGTSGLQETQYF
TRBJ2-3 | TRBV6-4 | CASSETSGGADTQYF